These 8 T cell receptor beta chains came from one sample sequenced in a study of blood T cells in healthy people across ages. Sample-barcoded 5' priming and a J-beta primer mix drove a second PCR of 7 to 11 cycles. TCRdb reprocessed the 5' RACE reads via MiXCR and lists one record per CDR3 protein. The sample shows about a million distinct CDR3 sequences, roughly 43% of them seen only once. The sample taken for sequencing was blood. These receptors were taken from a man aged 25 to 40 in good health.

The chain employs TRBV20-1 and TRBJ2-5, with 11 positions matching TRBD2. Germline assignment: CDR1 DFQATT and CDR2 SNEGSKA (reference sequence). V gave up 5 bases and J gave up 2 bases; unmatched junction bases: 4. CDR3 length equals 14 residues. In nucleotides, the CDR3 is TGCAGTGCTCCTAGCGGGGGGAATCAAGAGACCCAGTACTTC. Its translation: CSAPSGGNQETQYF.

In its sample, this clonotype was seen a few times. The CDR3 here is CASSLSLTGSYEQYF. The DNA of the CDR3 is TGTGCCAGCAGTTTAAGTCTAACAGGGTCCTACGAGCAGTACTTC. This sequence joins TRBV27 and TRBJ2-7; perhaps TRBD1 as D (6 bases). The germline V and J ends were trimmed by 2 bases and 1 base, with 12 bases remaining between them. The CDR3 is made up of 15 amino acids. CDR1 and CDR2 from the germline V gene are MNHEY and SMNVEV (reference sequence).

This clonotype was seen a single time. V and J are TRBV6-2 or TRBV6-3 and TRBJ2-1; the D gene is possibly TRBD2 (6 bases). This CDR3 contains 13 residues. Germline V gene lookup returns CDR1 MNHEY and CDR2 SVGEGT. Between the trimmed V and J ends, which lost 8 bases and 6 bases, there was a span of 14 bases. The CDR3 coding sequence is TGTGCCAGCGGCGGGGACGAGGCCAATGAGCAGTTCTTC. Its protein is CASGGDEANEQFF.

This clonotype was counted only a few times. The rearrangement links TRBV9 to TRBJ2-3; either TRBD1 or TRBD2 may fit D (5 bases each). Germline V lookup: CDR1 SGDLS, CDR2 YYNGEE. The CDR3 covers 12 residues. Trimming removed 4 bases at V and 12 bases at J, with 15 bases between. This CDR3 reads CASSPPGRAQYF. The DNA for the CDR3 is TGTGCCAGCAGCCCTCCGGGACGAGCCCAGTATTTT.

The CDR3 DNA is TGCGCCAGCAGCTTGGGGACAGGAATCCTCTGGGGCTACACCTTC. It translates to CASSLGTGILWGYTF. J is TRBJ1-2 and V is TRBV5-1, with 7 bases identical to TRBD1. The CDR3 is 15 residues long. V lost 0 bases and J lost 8; bases outside the gene matches: 10. Germline-derived CDR1 and CDR2 are SGHRS and YFSETQ.

This clonotype has a count of ten or more. The chain recombines TRBV10-3 with TRBJ1-6; D is undetermined. CDR3 length: 15 amino acids. Trimming left V 4 bases short and J 0 bases short, with 7 bases between. Germline V gene sequence: CDR1 ENHRY, CDR2 SYGVKD. CDR3 protein: CAISATSSYNSPLHF. The CDR3 region has the DNA TGTGCCATCAGTGCTACCAGCTCCTATAATTCACCCCTCCACTTT.

The chain uses TRBV5-1 and TRBJ2-7; D unresolved. Between the trimmed V and J ends, which lost 0 bases and 1 base, there was a span of 17 bases. Germline lookup yields CDR1 SGHRS and CDR2 YFSETQ. There are 17 residues in the CDR3. The CDR3 nucleotides are TGCGCCAGCAGCTTGGCCATGATGCCCTTAAGTTCCTACGAGCAGTACTTC. Translated, it gives CASSLAMMPLSSYEQYF.

This clonotype showed up just a few times. The V and J genes are TRBV28 and TRBJ2-5, with a weak D call TRBD2 (6 bases). The ends were cut back, 7 bases at V and 11 bases at J, with 17 bases in the middle. The V gene's germline CDR1 is MDHEN and CDR2 SYDVKM. CDR3 length: 12 amino acids. The CDR3 sequence: CASNRRANEQYF. CDR3 bases: TGTGCCAGCAATCGGAGGGCCAATGAGCAGTACTTC.